This TCR beta chain was identified in a study of vaccination effects on CD4 cells after COVID-19. Study conclusions and caveats: In healthy vaccinees, only 1 of 255 vaccine-induced clones cross-reacted with common cold coronaviruses. Substantial clonal contraction characterized both infection- and vaccine-induced clones late after vaccination.

Sequencing used immunoSEQ multiplex PCR; TCRdb keeps in-frame clones, though not all of them. This sample carries 20,000 to 25,000 clones, approximately 79% of them seen once, and the ten largest clones take approximately 9.1%. The ends lost 7 bases at V and 5 bases at J; junction bases unmatched: 4. CDR1 and CDR2 from the germline V gene are MNHNY and SVGAGI (reference sequence). The CDR3 length is 13 residues. To note about this clone: Its antigen is unknown.

Sequencing in the ViraFEST assay came after antigen-specific CD4+ T cells had been expanded with viral peptide pools, which were used to stimulate PBMC. Having been cultured for 9 to 11 days, the cells underwent CD4+ T cell isolation. The study found no prior SARS-CoV-2 infection in the vaccine recipients, who tested negative for nucleocapsid antibodies. Supplemented with around 9.3 IU/ml IL-2 and roughly 10 ug/ml peptides, around 2 million PBMC per well were kept in culture. Days 3 and 7 saw half the medium replaced with IL-2 medium. The sequencing here drew on CD4+ T cells from PBMCs cultured with HCoV-NL63 spike peptides, taken before COVID-19 vaccination. The V and J genes are TRBV6-6 and TRBJ2-2; 7 bases line up with TRBD2. The sequence was collected from a human donor who received a COVID-19 vaccine. CDR3 DNA: TGTGCCAGCAATAACGGGAGGACCGGGGAGCTGTTTTTT. This translates into CASNNGRTGELFF.